This is a list of T cell receptor beta chains from one sample in a study of a mutant IDH1 vaccine in newly diagnosed glioma. Generated by immunoSEQ multiplex PCR, the TCRdb table keeps only in-frame clones and is missing some. The sample holds about 54,000 clones, around four fifths seen once. Their antigens remain unidentified. The source was PBMCs, collected from a glioma patient whose treatment included an IDH1 peptide vaccine. Every receptor here comes from a woman under 30 with glioma. Each CDR3 is given with its conserved first and last residue. Fields, in order: J gene, D gene, clone size, CDR3 length, V gene, CDR3 protein, CDR3 DNA. The D gene is left open where the match is weak. Size values are once, few and many counts, or a class for expanded clones, and some rows have none.

J gene: TRBJ2-1; D gene: .; clone size: .; CDR3 length: 13; V gene: TRBV5-8; CDR3 protein: CASSYGGDNEQFF; CDR3 DNA: TGTGCCAGCAGCTATGGAGGAGACAATGAGCAGTTCTTC
J gene: TRBJ2-2; D gene: TRBD2; clone size: .; CDR3 length: 14; V gene: TRBV5-1; CDR3 protein: CASGTSGNTGELFF; CDR3 DNA: TGCGCCAGCGGGACTAGCGGGAACACCGGGGAGCTGTTTTTT
J gene: TRBJ2-1; D gene: TRBD2; clone size: .; CDR3 length: 15; V gene: TRBV9; CDR3 protein: CASSVRPAGDHEQFF; CDR3 DNA: TGTGCCAGCAGCGTACGTCCAGCGGGGGACCATGAGCAGTTCTTC
J gene: TRBJ2-7; D gene: .; clone size: .; CDR3 length: 12; V gene: TRBV11-2; CDR3 protein: CASSLGRVIQYF; CDR3 DNA: TGTGCCAGCAGCTTAGGTCGAGTAATCCAGTACTTC
J gene: TRBJ1-2; D gene: TRBD1; clone size: .; CDR3 length: 14; V gene: TRBV30; CDR3 protein: CAWTGGHQNYGYTF; CDR3 DNA: TGTGCCTGGACAGGGGGCCACCAAAACTATGGCTACACCTTC
J gene: TRBJ2-5; D gene: .; clone size: .; CDR3 length: 14; V gene: TRBV27; CDR3 protein: CASSLYSESETQYF; CDR3 DNA: TGTGCCAGCAGTTTGTACTCAGAGTCAGAGACCCAGTACTTC
J gene: TRBJ2-2; D gene: .; clone size: .; CDR3 length: 13; V gene: TRBV15; CDR3 protein: CATSRPGSGELFF; CDR3 DNA: TGTGCCACCAGCAGGCCTGGGAGTGGGGAGCTGTTTTTT
J gene: TRBJ2-7; D gene: TRBD1; clone size: .; CDR3 length: 15; V gene: TRBV9; CDR3 protein: CASSVVGTGNDEQYF; CDR3 DNA: TGTGCCAGCAGCGTAGTGGGGACAGGGAACGACGAGCAGTACTTC
J gene: TRBJ2-3; D gene: TRBD2; clone size: .; CDR3 length: 16; V gene: TRBV5-6; CDR3 protein: CASSLAASGNTDTQYF; CDR3 DNA: TGTGCCAGCAGCTTGGCGGCTAGCGGCAACACAGATACGCAGTATTTT
J gene: TRBJ1-4; D gene: .; clone size: .; CDR3 length: 15; V gene: TRBV6-5; CDR3 protein: CASSYLSRDGEKLFF; CDR3 DNA: TGTGCCAGCAGTTACTTGAGCAGGGATGGGGAAAAACTGTTTTTT
J gene: TRBJ1-2; D gene: TRBD1; clone size: .; CDR3 length: 14; V gene: TRBV27; CDR3 protein: CASADRGPKDGYTF; CDR3 DNA: TGTGCCAGCGCGGACAGGGGACCGAAGGATGGCTACACCTTC
J gene: TRBJ2-1; D gene: TRBD2; clone size: .; CDR3 length: 15; V gene: TRBV10-3; CDR3 protein: CAAGSGVPPGSEQFF; CDR3 DNA: TGTGCCGCCGGCAGCGGGGTCCCTCCGGGGAGTGAGCAGTTCTTC
J gene: TRBJ2-3; D gene: TRBD2; clone size: .; CDR3 length: 14; V gene: TRBV18; CDR3 protein: CASSPGLAGASQYF; CDR3 DNA: TGTGCCAGCTCACCAGGCCTAGCGGGAGCATCGCAGTATTTT
J gene: TRBJ2-1; D gene: .; clone size: .; CDR3 length: 13; V gene: TRBV5-4; CDR3 protein: CASSLAGQYEQFF; CDR3 DNA: TGTGCCAGCAGCTTGGCCGGACAGTATGAGCAGTTCTTC
J gene: TRBJ2-3; D gene: .; clone size: .; CDR3 length: 13; V gene: TRBV6-5; CDR3 protein: CASSWASTDTQYF; CDR3 DNA: TGTGCCAGCAGTTGGGCCAGCACAGATACGCAGTATTTT
J gene: TRBJ2-5; D gene: .; clone size: once; CDR3 length: 15; V gene: TRBV5-1; CDR3 protein: CASSLGGGKYETQYF; CDR3 DNA: TGCGCCAGCAGCTTGGGCGGGGGCAAGTACGAGACCCAGTACTTC
J gene: TRBJ2-7; D gene: .; clone size: once; CDR3 length: 14; V gene: TRBV28; CDR3 protein: CASSSAPDSYEQYF; CDR3 DNA: TGTGCCAGCAGTTCTGCCCCCGACTCCTACGAGCAGTACTTC
J gene: TRBJ1-2; D gene: TRBD1; clone size: .; CDR3 length: 14; V gene: TRBV18; CDR3 protein: CASSRTTGVEGYTF; CDR3 DNA: TGTGCCAGCTCACGCACGACAGGGGTTGAGGGCTACACCTTC
J gene: TRBJ2-7; D gene: .; clone size: .; CDR3 length: 12; V gene: TRBV25-1; CDR3 protein: CASSGGPYEQYF; CDR3 DNA: TGTGCCAGCAGTGGAGGACCCTACGAGCAGTACTTC
J gene: TRBJ1-6; D gene: .; clone size: .; CDR3 length: 17; V gene: TRBV5-1; CDR3 protein: CASSLDGGSSYNSPLHF; CDR3 DNA: TGCGCCAGCAGCTTGGATGGGGGGAGCTCCTATAATTCACCCCTCCACTTT
J gene: TRBJ2-7; D gene: TRBD1; clone size: .; CDR3 length: 14; V gene: TRBV6-1; CDR3 protein: CASTWDRGAYEQYF; CDR3 DNA: TGTGCCAGCACCTGGGACAGGGGTGCGTACGAGCAGTACTTC
J gene: TRBJ2-1; D gene: TRBD2; clone size: .; CDR3 length: 13; V gene: TRBV19; CDR3 protein: CASSIDWRGGKFF; CDR3 DNA: TGTGCCAGTAGTATAGATTGGCGGGGGGGGAAGTTCTTC
J gene: TRBJ2-7; D gene: .; clone size: once; CDR3 length: 15; V gene: TRBV19; CDR3 protein: CASSSGPGRIYEQYF; CDR3 DNA: TGTGCCAGTAGTTCTGGCCCGGGACGGATCTACGAGCAGTACTTC
J gene: TRBJ2-1; D gene: .; clone size: .; CDR3 length: 14; V gene: TRBV15; CDR3 protein: CATSWDALQNEQFF; CDR3 DNA: TGTGCCACCAGCTGGGATGCTCTTCAGAATGAGCAGTTCTTC
J gene: TRBJ2-2; D gene: .; clone size: .; CDR3 length: 15; V gene: TRBV15; CDR3 protein: CATGAGRETGGELFF; CDR3 DNA: TGTGCCACCGGGGCTGGAAGGGAGACCGGCGGGGAGCTGTTTTTT
J gene: TRBJ1-6; D gene: .; clone size: .; CDR3 length: 14; V gene: TRBV5-8; CDR3 protein: CASSLGQGWSPLHF; CDR3 DNA: TGTGCCAGCAGCTTGGGGCAGGGTTGGTCACCCCTCCACTTT
J gene: TRBJ2-7; D gene: .; clone size: .; CDR3 length: 12; V gene: TRBV4-1; CDR3 protein: CASSSITGEQYF; CDR3 DNA: TGCGCCAGCAGTTCTATCACCGGCGAGCAGTACTTC
J gene: TRBJ2-1; D gene: TRBD2; clone size: .; CDR3 length: 15; V gene: TRBV6-1; CDR3 protein: CASSESSGGPNEQFF; CDR3 DNA: TGTGCCAGCAGTGAATCTAGCGGGGGCCCCAATGAGCAGTTCTTC
J gene: TRBJ1-5; D gene: TRBD1; clone size: .; CDR3 length: 20; V gene: TRBV4-1; CDR3 protein: CASSHNAGTGSVKSNQPQHF; CDR3 DNA: TGCGCCAGCAGCCATAATGCCGGGACAGGGTCGGTTAAGAGCAATCAGCCCCAGCATTTT